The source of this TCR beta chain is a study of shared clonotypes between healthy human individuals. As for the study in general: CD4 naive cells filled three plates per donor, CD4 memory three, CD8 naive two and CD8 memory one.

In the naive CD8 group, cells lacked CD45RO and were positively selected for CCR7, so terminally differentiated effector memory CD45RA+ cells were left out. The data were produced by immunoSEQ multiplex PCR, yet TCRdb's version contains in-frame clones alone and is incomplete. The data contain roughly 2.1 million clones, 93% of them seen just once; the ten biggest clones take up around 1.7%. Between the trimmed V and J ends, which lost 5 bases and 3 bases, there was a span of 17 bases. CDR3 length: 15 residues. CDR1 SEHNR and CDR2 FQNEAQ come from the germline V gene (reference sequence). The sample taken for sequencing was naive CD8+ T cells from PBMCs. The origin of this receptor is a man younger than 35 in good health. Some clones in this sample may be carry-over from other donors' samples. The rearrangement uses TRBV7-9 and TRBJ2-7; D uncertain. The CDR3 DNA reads TGTGCCAGCAGCCCCCCCCTCGGGCAAGGCTACGAGCAGTACTTC. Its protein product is CASSPPLGQGYEQYF.